The text below deals with one T cell receptor (beta chain). Its antigen is not identified. These data originate in a study of OX40 agonist ivuxolimab in advanced cancers. The study's findings and limits: The study found among the lowest clonal expansion in partial responders at 0.1-3.0 mg/kg.

Libraries were prepared by immunoSEQ multiplex PCR; TCRdb keeps only in-frame clonotypes and omits some of them. The table shows more than 75,000 clones, with roughly four fifths occurring only once. Germline V lookup: CDR1 SGHRS, CDR2 YFSETQ. CDR3 size: 15 residues. Deletions cut 0 bases from V and 2 bases from J, with 11 bases between. The sequence was collected from an adult with an advanced solid tumor such as melanoma, head and neck, liver or kidney cancer. This chain connects TRBV5-1 to TRBJ2-5; D not certain. The material was CD4+ or CD8+ T cells sorted from blood, obtained in a trial of the OX40 agonist ivuxolimab. The DNA for the CDR3 is TGCGCCAGCAGCTTGGCCCCTGGGGTTCAAGAGACCCAGTACTTC. Translating it yields CASSLAPGVQETQYF.